This T cell receptor beta chain was identified in a study of blood T cell repertoires in COVID-19. Study at large: Sources were T cells, B-cell-depleted T cells, or PBMCs; the material itself was cDNA or gDNA.

Participant age was roughly 18 to 95 years, and participants resided in fewer than 30 US areas. Participant-given clinical history determined each cohort assignment. The CDR3 runs to 17 residues. The germline gives CDR1 SQVTM, CDR2 ANQGSEA. J lost 0 bases, V lost 6 bases, and 10 bases had no gene match. Clones were sequenced by immunoSEQ multiplex PCR, and TCRdb holds only the in-frame ones, with some missing. The sample records roughly 290,000 clones, 89% being singletons. The sequencing input was PBMCs or T cells enriched from blood (not recorded which). The origin of this receptor is a woman between 40 and 55 years old who had recovered from COVID-19. This sequence joins TRBV29-1 and TRBJ1-4; 10 bases are a match to TRBD1. Here the CDR3 DNA reads TGCAGCGTAGGGGGGACAGGGGCTCTTGCAACTAATGAAAAACTGTTTTTT. It specifies CSVGGTGALATNEKLFF. Combining the CDR3 with reference TRBV29-1 and TRBJ1-4 gives the whole variable domain SAVISQKPSRDICQRGTSLTIQCQVDSQVTMMFWYRQQPGQSLTLIATANQGSEATYESGFVIDKFPISRPNLTFSTLTVSNMSPEDSSIYLCSVGGTGALATNEKLFFGSGTQLSVL.